This is a list of T cell receptor beta chains from one sample in a study of cytomegalovirus exposure and HLA in healthy donors. Generated by immunoSEQ multiplex PCR, the TCRdb table keeps only in-frame clones and is missing some. The sample holds more than 95,000 clones, 89% seen once. Sample: PBMCs. The receptors shown here come from a woman aged 18-30 years in good health and CMV-seronegative. Each CDR3 is given with its conserved first and last residue. The D gene is left open where the match is weak. The size field is filled for only some rows; it gives once, few, many or a size class.

j_call: TRBJ1-2; d_call: -; clone_size: -; v_call: TRBV7-8; cdr3_nt: TGTGCCAGCAGCTTAGGGTCGGACTATGGCTACACCTTC; cdr3_aa: CASSLGSDYGYTF
j_call: TRBJ2-7; d_call: TRBD2; clone_size: -; v_call: TRBV6-6; cdr3_nt: TGTGCCAGCAGTTACGCTACTAGCGGGAAAGAGCAGTACTTC; cdr3_aa: CASSYATSGKEQYF
j_call: TRBJ1-1; d_call: -; clone_size: many; v_call: TRBV20-1; cdr3_nt: TGCAGTGTCCAGGGGAACACTGAAGCTTTCTTT; cdr3_aa: CSVQGNTEAFF
j_call: TRBJ1-1; d_call: -; clone_size: -; v_call: TRBV28; cdr3_nt: TGTGCCAGCAGTCCATGGGGGCTGAACACTGAAGCTTTCTTT; cdr3_aa: CASSPWGLNTEAFF
j_call: TRBJ2-1; d_call: TRBD2; clone_size: -; v_call: TRBV18; cdr3_nt: TGTGCCAGCTCTCCTAAGACTAGCGGGGGGGTCAATGAGCAGTTCTTC; cdr3_aa: CASSPKTSGGVNEQFF
j_call: TRBJ1-2; d_call: TRBD1; clone_size: -; v_call: TRBV6-5; cdr3_nt: TGTGCCAGCAGTTATTACAGGGGTGCTGGCTACACCTTC; cdr3_aa: CASSYYRGAGYTF
j_call: TRBJ2-1; d_call: TRBD2; clone_size: once; v_call: TRBV28; cdr3_nt: TGTGCCAGCAGTCTAGCGGGAGGAAACAATGAGCAGTTCTTC; cdr3_aa: CASSLAGGNNEQFF
j_call: TRBJ1-2; d_call: -; clone_size: -; v_call: TRBV30; cdr3_nt: TGTGCCTGGAGTTGGCAGTCTAACTATGGCTACACCTTC; cdr3_aa: CAWSWQSNYGYTF
j_call: TRBJ2-7; d_call: TRBD2; clone_size: -; v_call: TRBV25-1; cdr3_nt: TGTGCCAGCAGTCCGACCACGGGACTAGCCGACGAGCAGTACTTC; cdr3_aa: CASSPTTGLADEQYF
j_call: TRBJ2-3; d_call: TRBD2; clone_size: -; v_call: TRBV7-8; cdr3_nt: TGTGCCAGCAGCTCACGGTCGTTGGGGGGGAGCACAGATACGCAGTATTTT; cdr3_aa: CASSSRSLGGSTDTQYF
j_call: TRBJ1-1; d_call: TRBD1; clone_size: once; v_call: TRBV5-1; cdr3_nt: TGCGCCAGCAGCTTCCTCCAGGGGGCAACTGAAGCTTTCTTT; cdr3_aa: CASSFLQGATEAFF
j_call: TRBJ1-2; d_call: -; clone_size: -; v_call: TRBV6-5; cdr3_nt: TGTGCCAGCAGTTACTCCTCTAGTTGGCAGTATGGCTACACCTTC; cdr3_aa: CASSYSSSWQYGYTF
j_call: TRBJ1-5; d_call: -; clone_size: -; v_call: TRBV18; cdr3_nt: TGTGCCAGCTCGCTACAGGGTAAGAGTCAGCCCCAGCATTTT; cdr3_aa: CASSLQGKSQPQHF
j_call: TRBJ2-5; d_call: -; clone_size: -; v_call: TRBV5-6; cdr3_nt: TGTGCCAGCAGCTTGCTGGTACAGCAAGAGACCCAGTACTTC; cdr3_aa: CASSLLVQQETQYF
j_call: TRBJ2-4; d_call: -; clone_size: -; v_call: TRBV19; cdr3_nt: TGTGCCAGTAGCCCGCCGCGGGGACGACATAGCCAAATAGCCAAAAACATTCAGTACTTC; cdr3_aa: CASSPPRGRHSQIAKNIQYF
j_call: TRBJ1-1; d_call: -; clone_size: -; v_call: TRBV7-9; cdr3_nt: TGTGCCAGCAGCACCTTACTAGACACTGAAGCTTTCTTT; cdr3_aa: CASSTLLDTEAFF
j_call: TRBJ2-1; d_call: TRBD1; clone_size: -; v_call: TRBV7-9; cdr3_nt: TGTGCCAGCAGCTCAAGGGACAGGCGGCATGAGCAGTTCTTC; cdr3_aa: CASSSRDRRHEQFF
j_call: TRBJ2-2; d_call: -; clone_size: -; v_call: TRBV5-6; cdr3_nt: TGTGCCAGCAGCTTGGTCCTAGGGGAGCTGTTTTTT; cdr3_aa: CASSLVLGELFF
j_call: TRBJ1-1; d_call: TRBD1; clone_size: -; v_call: TRBV19; cdr3_nt: TGTGCCAGTAGTGGCCACAGGGGCCTGAACACTGAAGCTTTCTTT; cdr3_aa: CASSGHRGLNTEAFF
j_call: TRBJ2-7; d_call: TRBD2; clone_size: -; v_call: TRBV9; cdr3_nt: TGTGCCAGCAGCGTAGGGACTAGCGGGACCTACGAGCAGTACTTC; cdr3_aa: CASSVGTSGTYEQYF
j_call: TRBJ2-3; d_call: TRBD2; clone_size: -; v_call: TRBV11-3; cdr3_nt: TGTGCCAGCAGCCGGACTAGCGGGGGATTCACAGATACGCAGTATTTT; cdr3_aa: CASSRTSGGFTDTQYF
j_call: TRBJ2-7; d_call: -; clone_size: -; v_call: TRBV29-1; cdr3_nt: TGCAGCGCCCTGGACAGAACCTACGAGCAGTACTTC; cdr3_aa: CSALDRTYEQYF
j_call: TRBJ1-3; d_call: TRBD1; clone_size: -; v_call: TRBV7-8; cdr3_nt: TGTGCCAGCAGCTGGGACAGCTCTGGAAACACCATATATTTT; cdr3_aa: CASSWDSSGNTIYF
j_call: TRBJ2-5; d_call: -; clone_size: -; v_call: TRBV6-5; cdr3_nt: TGTGCCAGCAGTGACCCGGAAGGGGGAACGAGGCACTTC; cdr3_aa: CASSDPEGGTRHF
j_call: TRBJ1-2; d_call: TRBD1; clone_size: -; v_call: TRBV27; cdr3_nt: TGTGCCAGCAGTTGGACAGGGGAGGGCTCTTTTGGCTACACCTTC; cdr3_aa: CASSWTGEGSFGYTF
j_call: TRBJ2-1; d_call: -; clone_size: -; v_call: TRBV11-2; cdr3_nt: TGTGCCAGCAGCAGACAGGTAGGGTTTCATGAGCAGTTCTTC; cdr3_aa: CASSRQVGFHEQFF
j_call: TRBJ2-3; d_call: TRBD2; clone_size: once; v_call: TRBV11-2; cdr3_nt: TGTGCCAGCAGCCTCCAAGGACTAGCGGGGGGTTCAGATACGCAGTATTTT; cdr3_aa: CASSLQGLAGGSDTQYF
j_call: TRBJ1-2; d_call: -; clone_size: few; v_call: TRBV10-2; cdr3_nt: TGCGCCAGCATCCCACAGCTGGGGGGTGGCTACACCTTC; cdr3_aa: CASIPQLGGGYTF
j_call: TRBJ1-1; d_call: -; clone_size: -; v_call: TRBV30; cdr3_nt: TGTGCCTGGTCCATCCTAGGGGTGAACACTGAAGCTTTCTTT; cdr3_aa: CAWSILGVNTEAFF
j_call: TRBJ2-2; d_call: -; clone_size: -; v_call: TRBV6-1; cdr3_nt: TGTGCCAGCAGTGATTCACAGGGTTTCACCGGGGAGCTGTTTTTT; cdr3_aa: CASSDSQGFTGELFF
j_call: TRBJ2-3; d_call: TRBD1; clone_size: -; v_call: TRBV6-5; cdr3_nt: TGTGCCAGCAGTTCCCGGGACAGCCCCACAGATACGCAGTATTTT; cdr3_aa: CASSSRDSPTDTQYF
j_call: TRBJ2-1; d_call: TRBD2; clone_size: -; v_call: TRBV7-6; cdr3_nt: TGTGCCAGCAGCGGACTAGGAAGGGTCAATGAGCAGTTCTTC; cdr3_aa: CASSGLGRVNEQFF
j_call: TRBJ2-3; d_call: TRBD2; clone_size: -; v_call: TRBV19; cdr3_nt: TGTGCCAGTAGTATTATACCTAGCGGCCCGGATACGCAGTATTTT; cdr3_aa: CASSIIPSGPDTQYF
j_call: TRBJ1-2; d_call: -; clone_size: -; v_call: TRBV7-9; cdr3_nt: TGTGCCAGCAGCTTAGCGACATATGGCTACACCTTC; cdr3_aa: CASSLATYGYTF
j_call: TRBJ1-3; d_call: -; clone_size: -; v_call: TRBV5-1; cdr3_nt: TGCGCCAGCCATCCACAGGGCCCGAACACCCTCTCTGGAAACACCATATATTTT; cdr3_aa: CASHPQGPNTLSGNTIYF
j_call: TRBJ2-6; d_call: -; clone_size: few; v_call: TRBV29-1; cdr3_nt: TGCAGCGTACCCGGCGGCTCTGGGGCCAACGTCCTGACTTTC; cdr3_aa: CSVPGGSGANVLTF
j_call: TRBJ1-1; d_call: TRBD1; clone_size: -; v_call: TRBV19; cdr3_nt: TGTGCCAGTAGTCCCGACAGGGGTTCCCACACTGAAGCTTTCTTT; cdr3_aa: CASSPDRGSHTEAFF
j_call: TRBJ2-1; d_call: TRBD2; clone_size: -; v_call: TRBV9; cdr3_nt: TGTGCCAGCAGCGTATTTCTAGCGGGAGGGGACAATGAGCAGTTCTTC; cdr3_aa: CASSVFLAGGDNEQFF
j_call: TRBJ2-1; d_call: -; clone_size: -; v_call: TRBV6-5; cdr3_nt: TGTGCCAGCAGTTACTCCCGCGGGGCCTACAATGAGCAGTTCTTC; cdr3_aa: CASSYSRGAYNEQFF
j_call: TRBJ1-1; d_call: -; clone_size: -; v_call: TRBV28; cdr3_nt: TGTGCCAGCAAAGGGGGGGGGCGAGCCGAAGCTTTCTTT; cdr3_aa: CASKGGGRAEAFF
j_call: TRBJ1-5; d_call: -; clone_size: -; v_call: TRBV27; cdr3_nt: TGTGCCAGCAGTCCGAGCCAGGTGGGTGGGTGGTTGGAAATGCCCCAGCATTTT; cdr3_aa: CASSPSQVGGWLEMPQHF
j_call: TRBJ1-1; d_call: -; clone_size: -; v_call: TRBV5-6; cdr3_nt: TGTGCCAGCAGCCTCACAGGGATGGAAGCTTTCTTT; cdr3_aa: CASSLTGMEAFF
j_call: TRBJ1-6; d_call: -; clone_size: -; v_call: TRBV7-8; cdr3_nt: TGTGCCAGCAGCTTAGTAGAATCACCCCTCCACTTT; cdr3_aa: CASSLVESPLHF
j_call: TRBJ1-2; d_call: TRBD1; clone_size: -; v_call: TRBV2; cdr3_nt: TGTGCCAGCAGTGGGTTTCGGGACAGGGTTGACTATGGCTACACCTTC; cdr3_aa: CASSGFRDRVDYGYTF
j_call: TRBJ2-2; d_call: TRBD1; clone_size: -; v_call: TRBV6-6; cdr3_nt: TGTGCCAGCAGTCCACAGGGGAGCGCCGGGGAGCTGTTTTTT; cdr3_aa: CASSPQGSAGELFF
j_call: TRBJ1-5; d_call: -; clone_size: many; v_call: TRBV2; cdr3_nt: TGTGCCAGCAGTGAATATGGCGGGAATCAGCCCCAGCATTTT; cdr3_aa: CASSEYGGNQPQHF
j_call: TRBJ1-2; d_call: -; clone_size: -; v_call: TRBV28; cdr3_nt: TGTGCCAGCAGTTTAGGCAGACGCAGGGGATCGGATGGCTACACCTTC; cdr3_aa: CASSLGRRRGSDGYTF
j_call: TRBJ1-4; d_call: -; clone_size: few; v_call: TRBV2; cdr3_nt: TGTGCCAGCCAGGCAACTAATGAAAAACTGTTTTTT; cdr3_aa: CASQATNEKLFF
j_call: TRBJ1-6; d_call: -; clone_size: -; v_call: TRBV19; cdr3_nt: TGTGCCAGTATGTCCTTCGGCACCACACTATCACCCCTCCACTTT; cdr3_aa: CASMSFGTTLSPLHF
j_call: TRBJ2-5; d_call: TRBD2; clone_size: -; v_call: TRBV9; cdr3_nt: TGTGCCAGCAGCGAGGGACTAGCGGGGCACCAAGAGACCCAGTACTTC; cdr3_aa: CASSEGLAGHQETQYF
j_call: TRBJ1-4; d_call: -; clone_size: -; v_call: TRBV15; cdr3_nt: TGTGCCACCAGCAGAGATTTCGCCGGGGCTAATGAAAAACTGTTTTTT; cdr3_aa: CATSRDFAGANEKLFF
j_call: TRBJ1-6; d_call: TRBD1; clone_size: -; v_call: TRBV5-4; cdr3_nt: TGTGCCAGCAGCTCCGCCGGGACAGGGGACTTTTATAATTCACCCCTCCACTTT; cdr3_aa: CASSSAGTGDFYNSPLHF
j_call: TRBJ1-1; d_call: -; clone_size: -; v_call: TRBV4-2; cdr3_nt: TGTGCCAGCAGCCAACAGGGCATGAACACTGAAGCTTTCTTT; cdr3_aa: CASSQQGMNTEAFF
j_call: TRBJ2-1; d_call: TRBD2; clone_size: -; v_call: TRBV4-3; cdr3_nt: TGCGCCAGCAGCCAAGGGGCCGGAGGAGCGGGGGGACATGAGCAGTTCTTC; cdr3_aa: CASSQGAGGAGGHEQFF
j_call: TRBJ2-3; d_call: -; clone_size: -; v_call: TRBV5-4; cdr3_nt: TGTGCCAGCAGCTTGGACCACAATACGCAGTATTTT; cdr3_aa: CASSLDHNTQYF
j_call: TRBJ2-3; d_call: TRBD2; clone_size: -; v_call: TRBV30; cdr3_nt: TGTGCCTGGAGTCCAAGAGGACTAGCGGGGGACAGCACAGATACGCAGTATTTT; cdr3_aa: CAWSPRGLAGDSTDTQYF
j_call: TRBJ1-5; d_call: TRBD1; clone_size: -; v_call: TRBV6-7; cdr3_nt: TGTGCCAGCAGATCAATCCGGGACAGAAATAGCAATCAGCCCCAGCATTTT; cdr3_aa: CASRSIRDRNSNQPQHF
j_call: TRBJ1-5; d_call: TRBD1; clone_size: -; v_call: TRBV19; cdr3_nt: TGTGCCAGTAGTATCTTCCAGGGGGCCTTTCAGCCCCAGCATTTT; cdr3_aa: CASSIFQGAFQPQHF
j_call: TRBJ2-7; d_call: TRBD2; clone_size: -; v_call: TRBV27; cdr3_nt: TGTGCCAGCAGTTTATACCCTAGCGGGAGGGCCTACGAGCAGTACTTC; cdr3_aa: CASSLYPSGRAYEQYF